This T cell receptor beta chain was profiled in a study of long-term antiretroviral therapy in people with HIV. Cryopreserved PBMC, at roughly 0.85-10 million per sample, were present before DNA extraction. It was version v3.0 of the immunoSEQ assay that was run at survey level. The protocol was immunoSEQ multiplex PCR, while the TCRdb copy is restricted to in-frame clones and leaves out a portion. The repertoire holds under 40,000 clones, 85% seen once, with about 4.6% in the top ten. Per the germline V gene, CDR1 is GTSNPN and CDR2 is SVGIG (reference sequence). The CDR3 contains 16 residues. Unmatched junction bases numbered 8, after V lost 4 bases and J lost 2 bases. The table lists this clone with a count of one. The antigen is not known. The study, taken as a whole, reports: It was observed that HIV repertoires exhibited narrower CDR3 length ranges than controls. Before ART, certain clones expanded, and these dominated the repertoire at all time points. In samples taken after ART, diversity increased but remained below transplant donor control levels.

The chain links TRBV30 to TRBJ2-3; 11 nucleotides line up with TRBD1. This TCR was sampled from a woman aged 25-40 years with HIV. Specimen: unsorted PBMCs, collected approximately 2.7 years before starting antiretroviral therapy. In DNA, the CDR3 is TGTGCCTGGACCCTGGAGGGACAGGGGGTCACAGATACGCAGTATTTT. It is translated as CAWTLEGQGVTDTQYF.